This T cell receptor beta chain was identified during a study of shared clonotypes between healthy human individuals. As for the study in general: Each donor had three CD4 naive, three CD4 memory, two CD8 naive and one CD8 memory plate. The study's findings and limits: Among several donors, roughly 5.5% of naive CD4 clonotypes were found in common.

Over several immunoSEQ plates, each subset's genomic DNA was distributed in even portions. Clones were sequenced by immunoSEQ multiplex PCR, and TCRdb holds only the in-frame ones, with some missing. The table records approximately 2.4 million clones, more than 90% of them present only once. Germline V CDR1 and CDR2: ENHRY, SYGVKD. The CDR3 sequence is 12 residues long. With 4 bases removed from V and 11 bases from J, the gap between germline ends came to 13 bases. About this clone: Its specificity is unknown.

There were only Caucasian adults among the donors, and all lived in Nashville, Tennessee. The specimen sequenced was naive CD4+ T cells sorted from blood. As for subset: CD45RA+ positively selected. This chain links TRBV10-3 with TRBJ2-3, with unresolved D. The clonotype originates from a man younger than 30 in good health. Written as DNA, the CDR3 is TGTGCCATCAGTGCCCAGACGATGGGGCAGTATTTT. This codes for CAISAQTMGQYF.